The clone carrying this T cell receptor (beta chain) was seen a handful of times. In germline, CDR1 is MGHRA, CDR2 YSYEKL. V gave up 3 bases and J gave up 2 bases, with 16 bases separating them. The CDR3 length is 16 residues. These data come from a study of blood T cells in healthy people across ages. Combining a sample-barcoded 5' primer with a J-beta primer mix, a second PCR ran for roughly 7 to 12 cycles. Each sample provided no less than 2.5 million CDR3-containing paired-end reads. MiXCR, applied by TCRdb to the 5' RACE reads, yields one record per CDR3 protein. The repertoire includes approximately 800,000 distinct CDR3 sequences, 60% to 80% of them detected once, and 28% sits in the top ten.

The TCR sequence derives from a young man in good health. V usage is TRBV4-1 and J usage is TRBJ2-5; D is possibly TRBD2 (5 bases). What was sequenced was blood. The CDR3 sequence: CASSQGSDKKQETQYF. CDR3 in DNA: TGCGCCAGCAGCCAGGGTAGCGACAAGAAACAAGAGACCCAGTACTTC.